This T cell receptor (beta chain) stems from a study of blood T cell repertoires in COVID-19. Participant age was roughly 18 to 100 years, and participants resided in 25 or so US areas. The assay was immunoSEQ multiplex PCR, and TCRdb's table has in-frame clones only and misses some. The repertoire holds hundreds of thousands of clones, 75% to 90% seen once, with over 2% in the top ten. The CDR3 length is 14 residues. Germline V gives CDR1 MNHEY, CDR2 SVGAGI. Trimming cost V 5 bases and J 8 bases; bases outside gene matches: 6. The sequence was collected from a young woman who had recovered from COVID-19. Material: PBMCs or T cells enriched from blood (not recorded which). This chain connects TRBV6-5 to TRBJ1-4, with 9 bases aligning to TRBD1. The CDR3 DNA reads TGTGCCAGCAGTCGAGGACAGGGGAGGGAAAAACTGTTTTTT. Translating it yields CASSRGQGREKLFF.